A selection of T cell receptor beta chains follows, all from one sample in a study of cytomegalovirus exposure and HLA in healthy donors. Measured with immunoSEQ multiplex PCR; TCRdb has only the in-frame clones, and not every one. The repertoire holds about 150,000 clones, with 70% to 90% as singletons. Sequences were obtained from PBMCs. These TCRs come from a human donor in good health. The CDR3 runs from the conserved cysteine through the conserved F or W. Each record gives: D gene, CDR3 length, J gene, V gene, clone size, CDR3 DNA, CDR3 protein. The D gene is left open where the match is weak. Expanded clones are given a class, and other clones once, few, many or no size at all.

>NA|11|TRBJ2-7|TRBV28|NA
TGTGCCAGCAGTTTTTTCGACGAGCAGTACTTC
CASSFFDEQYF
>TRBD1|13|TRBJ1-2|TRBV28|once
TGTGCCAGCAGTCACAGGGGGACCTATGGCTACACCTTC
CASSHRGTYGYTF
>TRBD2|16|TRBJ2-2|TRBV7-6|NA
TGTGCCAGCAGCCCAACTAGCGGGAGTCGGACCGGGGAGCTGTTTTTT
CASSPTSGSRTGELFF
>NA|12|TRBJ1-1|TRBV7-6|NA
TGTGCCAGCAGCTTAGACGGGGGGGGAGCTTTCTTT
CASSLDGGGAFF
>TRBD1|15|TRBJ2-5|TRBV27|NA
TGTGCCAGCAGTTTACGCGGACAGGGATGGGAGACCCAGTACTTC
CASSLRGQGWETQYF
>NA|15|TRBJ1-1|TRBV18|NA
TGTGCCAGCTCACCGCGACAAGCCACGAACACTGAAGCTTTCTTT
CASSPRQATNTEAFF
>NA|15|TRBJ2-1|TRBV27|NA
TGTGCCAGCAGTTTAGGGACTCCGGCCTACAATGAGCAGTTCTTC
CASSLGTPAYNEQFF
>TRBD1|13|TRBJ2-1|TRBV6-5|NA
TGTGCCAGCAGCTACGGGACAGAGGATGAGCAGTTCTTC
CASSYGTEDEQFF
>TRBD1|15|TRBJ1-1|TRBV4-1|NA
TGCGCCAGCAGCCACGCGGACAGGGTAGGCACTGAAGCTTTCTTT
CASSHADRVGTEAFF
>NA|15|TRBJ1-1|TRBV4-1|NA
TGCGCCAGCAGCCAAGAAGGACAGCAGAACACTGAAGCTTTCTTT
CASSQEGQQNTEAFF
>TRBD1|14|TRBJ1-4|TRBV30|NA
TGTGCCTGGAGCGCGGACAGGGGGCACGAAAAACTGTTTTTT
CAWSADRGHEKLFF
>NA|11|TRBJ2-1|TRBV19|NA
TGTGCCAGTAGCCGGTGGGCTGAGCAGTTCTTC
CASSRWAEQFF
>NA|17|TRBJ2-6|TRBV2|NA
TGTGCCAGCAAAGAGACTTACATAGACTCTGGGGCCAACGTCCTGACTTTC
CASKETYIDSGANVLTF
>TRBD1|16|TRBJ2-1|TRBV27|NA
TGTGCCAGCAGACCTCGTCCGGGACAGGGGGTCAATGAGCAGTTCTTC
CASRPRPGQGVNEQFF
>TRBD1|11|TRBJ1-2|TRBV25-1|NA
TGTGCCAGTCACCGAGGGACAGCTCTAACCTTC
CASHRGTALTF
>NA|14|TRBJ2-7|TRBV27|NA
TGTGCCAGCAGTGGAGGGGACGGTTCCTACGAGCAGTACTTC
CASSGGDGSYEQYF
>NA|17|TRBJ1-1|TRBV4-1|NA
TGCGCCAGCAGCCAAGATCGTGGGAGGAGGTTGAACACTGAAGCTTTCTTT
CASSQDRGRRLNTEAFF
>NA|16|TRBJ2-5|TRBV7-2|NA
TGTGCCAGCAACATAAATGTGGAGGGAACCCAAGAGACCCAGTACTTC
CASNINVEGTQETQYF
>NA|13|TRBJ1-1|TRBV7-3|NA
TGTGCCAGCAGCTTAACGAGGAACACTGAAGCTTTCTTT
CASSLTRNTEAFF
>NA|15|TRBJ2-1|TRBV7-2|NA
TGTGCCAGCAGCCTTACGGGCCTAGCTGGCAATGAGCAGTTCTTC
CASSLTGLAGNEQFF
>NA|14|TRBJ2-6|TRBV4-1|NA
TGCGCCAGCACTGGCTCTTCTGGGGCCAACGTCCTGACTTTC
CASTGSSGANVLTF
>NA|13|TRBJ1-1|TRBV6-5|NA
TGTGCCAGCAGTTACGAAGGGGACACTGAAGCTTTCTTT
CASSYEGDTEAFF
>TRBD2|17|TRBJ2-1|TRBV19|NA
TGTGCCAGTAGCGAATCCCCTCTAGCGGGGGGGTACAATGAGCAGTTCTTC
CASSESPLAGGYNEQFF
>TRBD1|12|TRBJ1-1|TRBV5-6|NA
TGTGCCAGCAGCTTACAGGGGACTGAAGCTTTCTTT
CASSLQGTEAFF
>TRBD1|17|TRBJ1-4|TRBV28|NA
TGTGCCAGCAGCCCAGACTCCGGGACAGGGGGTGGTGAAAAACTGTTTTTT
CASSPDSGTGGGEKLFF
>NA|14|TRBJ1-6|TRBV29-1|NA
TGCAGCGTTCGGGTGGGGGCCCCCCAATCACCCCTCCACTTT
CSVRVGAPQSPLHF
>NA|17|TRBJ1-1|TRBV5-1|few
TGCGCCAGCAGCTTGGCGACTAACCCCGGGCTGGACACTGAAGCTTTCTTT
CASSLATNPGLDTEAFF
>TRBD1|15|TRBJ2-7|TRBV14|once
TGTGCCAGCAGCCAGATCGACAGGGACCTTCTCGAGCAGTACTTC
CASSQIDRDLLEQYF
>TRBD1|16|TRBJ2-1|TRBV11-3|NA
TGTGCCAGCAGCAATTCTAGGGACAGGGCTTACAATGAGCAGTTCTTC
CASSNSRDRAYNEQFF